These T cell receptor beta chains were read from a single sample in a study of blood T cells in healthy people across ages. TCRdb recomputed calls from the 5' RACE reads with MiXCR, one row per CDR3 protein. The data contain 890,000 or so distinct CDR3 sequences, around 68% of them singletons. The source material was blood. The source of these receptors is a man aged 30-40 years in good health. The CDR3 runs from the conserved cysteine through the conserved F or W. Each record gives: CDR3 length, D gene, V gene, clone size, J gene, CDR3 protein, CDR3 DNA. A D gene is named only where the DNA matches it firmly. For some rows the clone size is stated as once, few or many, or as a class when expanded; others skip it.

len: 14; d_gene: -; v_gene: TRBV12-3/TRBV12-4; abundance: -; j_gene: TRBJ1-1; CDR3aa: CASTWEGSISEAFF; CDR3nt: TGTGCCAGCACCTGGGAGGGGAGTATCTCTGAAGCTTTCTTT
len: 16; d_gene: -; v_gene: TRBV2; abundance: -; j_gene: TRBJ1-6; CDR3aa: CASSGDTTSYNSPLHF; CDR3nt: TGTGCCAGCAGTGGGGACACCACCTCCTATAATTCACCCCTCCACTTT
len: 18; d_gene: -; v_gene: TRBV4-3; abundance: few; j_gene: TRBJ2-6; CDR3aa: CASSQDGGRLSGANVLTF; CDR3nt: TGCGCCAGCAGCCAAGATGGTGGGAGACTCTCTGGGGCCAACGTCCTGACTTTC
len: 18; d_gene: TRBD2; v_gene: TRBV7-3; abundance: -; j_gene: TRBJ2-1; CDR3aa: CASSLTARTSGGAGEQFF; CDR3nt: TGTGCCAGCAGCTTAACGGCTCGAACTAGCGGGGGGGCCGGTGAGCAGTTCTTC
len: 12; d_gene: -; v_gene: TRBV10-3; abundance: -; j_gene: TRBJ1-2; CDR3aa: CAISESDYGYTF; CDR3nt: TGTGCCATCAGTGAGAGTGACTATGGCTACACCTTC
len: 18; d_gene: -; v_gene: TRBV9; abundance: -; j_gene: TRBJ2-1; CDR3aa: CASSVDAPGPGGYNEQFF; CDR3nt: TGTGCCAGCAGCGTAGATGCGCCGGGGCCCGGCGGCTACAATGAGCAGTTCTTC
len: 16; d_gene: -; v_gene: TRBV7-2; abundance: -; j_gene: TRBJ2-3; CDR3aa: CASSLVGDSSTDTQYF; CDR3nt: TGTGCCAGCAGCTTAGTGGGCGACTCTAGCACAGATACGCAGTATTTT
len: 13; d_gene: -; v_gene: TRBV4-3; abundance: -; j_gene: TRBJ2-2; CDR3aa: CASSEGTSGELFF; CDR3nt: TGCGCCAGCAGCGAAGGGACCTCCGGGGAGCTGTTTTTT
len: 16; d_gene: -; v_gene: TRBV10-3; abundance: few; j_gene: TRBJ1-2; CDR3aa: CAISESTRLANYGYTF; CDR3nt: TGTGCCATCAGTGAGTCGACCAGGTTAGCTAACTATGGCTACACCTTC
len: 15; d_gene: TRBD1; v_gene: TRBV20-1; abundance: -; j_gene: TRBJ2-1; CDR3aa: CSAPPGQGDPDEQFF; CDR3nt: TGCAGTGCTCCCCCGGGACAGGGGGATCCCGATGAGCAGTTCTTC
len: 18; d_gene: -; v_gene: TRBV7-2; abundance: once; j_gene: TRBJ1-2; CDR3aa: CASSFSSLPLTELSGYTF; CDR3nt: TGTGCCAGCAGCTTTTCTTCCCTTCCGTTGACAGAATTATCGGGCTACACCTTC
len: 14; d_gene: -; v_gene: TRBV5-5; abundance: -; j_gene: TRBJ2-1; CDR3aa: CASSLMAIYNEQFF; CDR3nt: TGTGCCAGCAGCCTAATGGCAATTTACAATGAGCAGTTCTTC
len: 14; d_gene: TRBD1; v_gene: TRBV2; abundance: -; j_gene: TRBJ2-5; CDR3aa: CASSDGQGQETQYF; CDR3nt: TGTGCCAGCAGTGACGGACAGGGTCAAGAGACCCAGTACTTC
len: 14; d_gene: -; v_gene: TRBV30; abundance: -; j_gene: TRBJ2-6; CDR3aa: CAWSGAVTANVLTF; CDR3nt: TGTGCCTGGAGTGGGGCAGTTACGGCCAACGTCCTGACTTTC
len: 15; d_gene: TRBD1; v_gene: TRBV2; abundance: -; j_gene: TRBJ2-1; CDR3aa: CAGSPGTGVLNEQFF; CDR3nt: TGTGCCGGCAGCCCCGGGACAGGGGTTCTGAATGAGCAGTTCTTC
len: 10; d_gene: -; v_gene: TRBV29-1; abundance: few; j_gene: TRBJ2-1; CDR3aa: CSVVTRGLFF; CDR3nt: TGCAGCGTTGTGACTAGAGGACTGTTCTTC
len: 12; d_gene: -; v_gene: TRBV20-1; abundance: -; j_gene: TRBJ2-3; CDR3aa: CSASSNGQQQYF; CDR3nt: TGCAGTGCTAGTTCAAATGGTCAACAGCAGTATTTT
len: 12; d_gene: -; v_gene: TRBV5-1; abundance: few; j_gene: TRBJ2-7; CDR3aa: CASQGGPYEQYF; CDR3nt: TGCGCCAGCCAGGGCGGACCCTACGAGCAGTACTTC
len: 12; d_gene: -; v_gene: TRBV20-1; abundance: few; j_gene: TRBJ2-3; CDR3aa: CSASGLGDTQYF; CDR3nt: TGCAGTGCTAGTGGTTTAGGAGATACGCAGTATTTT
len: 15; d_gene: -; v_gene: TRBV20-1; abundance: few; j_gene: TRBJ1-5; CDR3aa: CSARVNGFGNQPQHF; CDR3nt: TGCAGTGCTAGAGTGAATGGATTTGGCAATCAGCCCCAGCATTTT
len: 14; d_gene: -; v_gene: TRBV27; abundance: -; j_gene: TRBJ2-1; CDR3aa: CASSPGVGYYEQFF; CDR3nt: TGTGCCAGCAGTCCCGGGGTCGGCTACTATGAGCAGTTCTTC
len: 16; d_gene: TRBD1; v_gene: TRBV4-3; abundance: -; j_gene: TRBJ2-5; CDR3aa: CASSPRGTGVGETQYF; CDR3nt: TGCGCCAGCAGCCCGAGAGGGACAGGGGTAGGAGAGACCCAGTACTTC
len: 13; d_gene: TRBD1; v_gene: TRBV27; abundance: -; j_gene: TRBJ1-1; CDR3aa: CASRWDSYTEAFF; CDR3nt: TGTGCCAGCAGATGGGACAGTTATACTGAAGCTTTCTTT
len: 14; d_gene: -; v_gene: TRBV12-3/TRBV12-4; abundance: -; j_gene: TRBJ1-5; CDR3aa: CASRMQGFNQPQHF; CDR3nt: TGTGCCAGCAGGATGCAGGGGTTCAATCAGCCCCAGCATTTT
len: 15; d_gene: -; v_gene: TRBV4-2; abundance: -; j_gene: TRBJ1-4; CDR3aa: CASSQELDGQTILFF; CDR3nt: TGTGCCAGCAGCCAAGAACTGGACGGACAGACCATTTTGTTTTTT
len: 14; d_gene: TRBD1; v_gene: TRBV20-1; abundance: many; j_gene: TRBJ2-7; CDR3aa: CSARRGREPYEQYF; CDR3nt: TGCAGTGCTAGGAGGGGGCGAGAACCCTACGAGCAGTACTTC
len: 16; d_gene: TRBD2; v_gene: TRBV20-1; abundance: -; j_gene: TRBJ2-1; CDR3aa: CSARTRGGGHYNEQFF; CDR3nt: TGCAGTGCTAGAACGCGGGGGGGCGGACACTACAATGAGCAGTTCTTC
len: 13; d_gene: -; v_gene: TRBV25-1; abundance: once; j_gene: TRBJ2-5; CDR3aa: CASKNSGGATQYF; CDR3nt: TGTGCCAGCAAGAACTCGGGCGGTGCGACCCAGTACTTC
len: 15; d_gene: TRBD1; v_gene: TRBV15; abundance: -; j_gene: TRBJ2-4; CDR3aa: CATSSRDRAKNIQYF; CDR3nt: TGTGCCACCAGCAGTCGGGACAGGGCCAAAAACATTCAGTACTTC
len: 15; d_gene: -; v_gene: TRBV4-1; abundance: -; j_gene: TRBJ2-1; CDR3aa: CASSQDRAPRNEQFF; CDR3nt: TGCGCCAGCAGCCAAGATCGGGCCCCACGGAACGAGCAGTTCTTC
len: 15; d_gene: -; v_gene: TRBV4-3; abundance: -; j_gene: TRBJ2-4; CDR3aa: CASSQEVRGKNIQYF; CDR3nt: TGCGCCAGCAGCCAAGAGGTCAGAGGCAAAAACATTCAGTACTTC
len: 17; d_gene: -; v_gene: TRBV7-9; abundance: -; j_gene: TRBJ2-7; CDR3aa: CASSPSGGGRRVYEQYF; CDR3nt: TGTGCCAGCAGCCCGAGCGGAGGGGGTCGGCGAGTTTACGAGCAGTACTTC
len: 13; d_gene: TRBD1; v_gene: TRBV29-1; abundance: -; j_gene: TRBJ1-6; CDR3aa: CSVDQTGDSPLHF; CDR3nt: TGCAGCGTTGACCAGACAGGGGATTCACCCCTCCACTTT
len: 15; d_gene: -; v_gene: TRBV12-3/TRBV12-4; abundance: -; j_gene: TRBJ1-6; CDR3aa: CASSLLGFGNSPLHF; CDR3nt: TGTGCCAGCAGTTTACTGGGGTTCGGTAATTCACCCCTCCACTTT
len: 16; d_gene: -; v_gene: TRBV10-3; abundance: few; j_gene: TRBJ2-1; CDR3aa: CAISEGRDVSYNEQFF; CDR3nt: TGTGCCATCAGTGAGGGACGCGACGTCTCCTACAATGAGCAGTTCTTC
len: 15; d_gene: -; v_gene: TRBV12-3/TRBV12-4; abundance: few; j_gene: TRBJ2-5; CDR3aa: CASSLGLRRTETQYF; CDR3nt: TGTGCCAGCAGTTTAGGGCTGAGGAGAACAGAGACCCAGTACTTC
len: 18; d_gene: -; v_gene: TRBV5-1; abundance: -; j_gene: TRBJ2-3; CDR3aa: CASSPSRDTLRRTDTQYF; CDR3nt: TGCGCCAGCAGCCCAAGCCGGGACACCCTTCGTCGCACAGATACGCAGTATTTT
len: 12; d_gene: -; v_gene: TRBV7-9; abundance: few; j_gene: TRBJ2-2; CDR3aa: CASSPLTGELFF; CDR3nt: TGTGCCAGCAGCCCTCTAACCGGGGAGCTGTTTTTT
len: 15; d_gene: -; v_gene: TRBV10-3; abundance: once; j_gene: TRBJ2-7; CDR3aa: CAISDRGLGSYEQYF; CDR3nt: TGTGCCATCAGTGATCGGGGGCTTGGCTCCTACGAGCAGTACTTC
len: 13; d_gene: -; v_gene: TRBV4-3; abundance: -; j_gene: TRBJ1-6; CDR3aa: CASSQELGPPLHF; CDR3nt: TGCGCCAGCAGCCAAGAACTGGGTCCACCCCTCCACTTT
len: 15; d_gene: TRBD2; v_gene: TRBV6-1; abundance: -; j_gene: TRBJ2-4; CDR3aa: CASSLAGAEGDIQYF; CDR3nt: TGTGCCAGCAGTCTAGCGGGGGCTGAGGGGGACATTCAGTACTTC
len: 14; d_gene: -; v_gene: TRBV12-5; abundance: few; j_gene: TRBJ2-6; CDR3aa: CASGPHSGANVLTF; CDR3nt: TGTGCTAGTGGTCCGCACTCTGGGGCCAACGTCCTGACTTTC
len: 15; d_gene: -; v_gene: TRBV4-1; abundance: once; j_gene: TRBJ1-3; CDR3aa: CASSQDSGRGNTIYF; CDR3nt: TGCGCCAGCAGCCAAGATTCCGGCAGAGGAAACACCATATATTTT
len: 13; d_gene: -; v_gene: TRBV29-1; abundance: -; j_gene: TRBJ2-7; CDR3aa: CSGRRDWVSEQYF; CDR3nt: TGCAGCGGACGCCGGGACTGGGTCTCCGAGCAGTACTTC
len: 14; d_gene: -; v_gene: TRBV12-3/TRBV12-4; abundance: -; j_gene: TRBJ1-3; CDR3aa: CASSLASAGNTIYF; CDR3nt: TGTGCCAGCAGTTTAGCGTCTGCTGGAAACACCATATATTTT
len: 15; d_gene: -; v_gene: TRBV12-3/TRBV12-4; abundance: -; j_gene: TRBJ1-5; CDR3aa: CASSWGEREGQPQHF; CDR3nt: TGTGCCAGCAGTTGGGGGGAGAGGGAGGGTCAGCCCCAGCATTTT
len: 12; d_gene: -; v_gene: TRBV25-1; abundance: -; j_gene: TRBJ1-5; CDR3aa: CSSSELYQPQHF; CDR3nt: TGTTCCAGCAGTGAGCTTTATCAGCCCCAGCATTTT